This T cell receptor beta chain was identified in a study of blood T cell repertoires in COVID-19. The CDR3 runs to 14 residues. V dropped 3 bases and J dropped 7 bases, with 15 bases sitting between them. Germline assignment: CDR1 LNHDA and CDR2 SQIVND (reference sequence). This clone occurred a few times. Recovered Cohort 3 donors showed two negative PCRs, clearance, or symptom resolution. TCRdb's table, derived via immunoSEQ multiplex PCR, lists solely in-frame clones and lacks some. The repertoire holds roughly 220,000 clones, with 84% as singletons. V usage is TRBV19 and J usage is TRBJ1-2, with D maybe TRBD1 (5 bases). The sample taken for sequencing was PBMCs or T cells enriched from blood (not recorded which). This receptor was obtained from a woman in her forties who had recovered from COVID-19. This CDR3 reads CASSILNEGLGYTF. DNA of the CDR3: TGTGCCAGTAGTATTCTTAATGAGGGACTTGGCTACACCTTC.